These 24 T cell receptor beta chains came from one sample sequenced in a study of T cell responses to AZD1222 COVID-19 vaccine. The data were produced by immunoSEQ multiplex PCR, yet TCRdb's version contains in-frame clones alone and is incomplete. The data show roughly 200,000 clones, about 92% seen once. Here the sequenced sample was peripheral blood, taken on day 0 of MenACWY control vaccination. Source of these receptors: an adult in good health.

This chain links TRBV6-1 with TRBJ1-2; TRBD1 matches 9 bases. CDR3 length: 14 residues. Germline-derived CDR1 and CDR2 are MNHNS and SASEGT. J gave up 5 bases and V 3 bases, and 4 bases lay outside the gene matches. The chain's CDR3 is CASSDAGQGYGYTF. The CDR3 bases are TGTGCCAGCAGTGACGCCGGACAGGGGTATGGCTACACCTTC.

Comment on this clone: Other DNA variants within this sample encode the same CDR3. The chain recombines TRBV7-2 with TRBJ2-3; D gene uncertain. The V end was cut by 1 base, the J end by 4 bases, with 3 bases between. This CDR3 region has 12 residues. Germline CDR1 SGHTA, CDR2 FQGNSA. CDR3 loop: CASSLVPDTQYF. The CDR3 coding sequence is TGTGCCAGCAGCTTAGTGCCAGATACGCAGTATTTT.

V and J are TRBV18 and TRBJ1-2; D call uncertain. Germline values: CDR1 KGHSH, CDR2 LQKENI. V was cut by 0 bases and J by 4 bases, with 9 bases left in between. The CDR3 loop spans 14 amino acids. The DNA of the CDR3 is TGTGCCAGCTCACCACCGGCCTCAGCCTATGGCTACACCTTC. This sequence encodes CASSPPASAYGYTF.

The chain links TRBV11-2 to TRBJ2-7, with D uncertain. The CDR3 length is 14 residues. V was clipped by 2 bases and J by 1 base, with 9 bases between them. Germline assignment: CDR1 SGHAT and CDR2 FQNNGV. The CDR3 DNA reads TGTGCCAGCAGCTTAAGCCGATCGTCCTACGAGCAGTACTTC. Translated, it gives CASSLSRSSYEQYF.

The rearrangement joins TRBV27 to TRBJ1-1; a weak D match, TRBD1 (5 bases). The germline V gene encodes CDR1 MNHEY and CDR2 SMNVEV (reference sequence). The V end was cut by 0 bases, the J end by 5 bases, with 16 bases between. This CDR3 region has 16 residues. CDR3 residues: CASSLSGRGEGTEAFF. CDR3 coding DNA: TGTGCCAGCAGTTTATCGGGTCGGGGGGAGGGAACTGAAGCTTTCTTT.

This chain connects TRBV7-2 to TRBJ1-5; D might be TRBD1 (6 bases). Germline V gene sequence: CDR1 SGHTA, CDR2 FQGNSA. The V end lost 5 bases, the J end lost 0 bases, and 11 bases lay between the germline ends. The CDR3 sequence is 15 residues long. The CDR3 DNA is TGTGCCAGCAGCATAGACAGGCTTAGCAATCAGCCCCAGCATTTT. It codes for CASSIDRLSNQPQHF.

The chain joins TRBV7-2 to TRBJ2-5; D possibly corresponds to TRBD1 (5 bases). V lost 5 bases, J lost 0 bases, and 13 bases lay in between. Germline values: CDR1 SGHTA, CDR2 FQGNSA. The CDR3 covers 15 residues. The CDR3 region is CASSRSRANQETQYF. The CDR3 nucleotides are TGTGCCAGCAGCCGTTCCAGGGCTAACCAAGAGACCCAGTACTTC. The complete variable domain, with remaining parts taken from reference TRBV7-2 and TRBJ2-5, reads GAGVSQSPSNKVTEKGKDVELRCDPISGHTALYWYRQSLGQGLEFLIYFQGNSAPDKSGLPSDRFSAERTGGSVSTLTIQRTQQEDSAVYLCASSRSRANQETQYFGPGTRLLVL.

Here the CDR3 DNA reads TGTGCCAGCAGCCGGGGACAGGCCTACGAGCAGTACTTC. It specifies CASSRGQAYEQYF. The chain links TRBV6-5 to TRBJ2-7; TRBD1 aligns across 8 bases. The CDR3 loop spans 13 amino acids. V was pared by 6 bases and J by 2 bases, with 3 bases of the junction left unmatched. Germline lookup yields CDR1 MNHEY and CDR2 SVGAGI.

The J gene is TRBJ1-5, the V gene TRBV14; weak D call: TRBD1 (5 bases). The CDR3 is made up of 13 amino acids. V was cut by 4 bases and J by 6 bases, with 10 bases left in between. Germline CDR1 reads SGHDN; CDR2 reads FVKESK. CDR3 in amino acids: CASSPSGGQPQHF. CDR3 coding DNA: TGTGCCAGCAGCCCCTCGGGGGGTCAGCCCCAGCATTTT.

This chain connects TRBV7-9 to TRBJ1-6, with 10 bases lining up with TRBD1. V lost 2 bases, J lost 8 bases, and 3 bases stayed unmatched. The length of the CDR3 is 15 residues. Germline assignment: CDR1 SEHNR and CDR2 FQNEAQ (reference sequence). CDR3 sequence: CASSLQTGGYSPLHF. In nucleotides, the CDR3 is TGTGCCAGCAGCTTACAGACAGGGGGCTATTCACCCCTCCACTTT.

CDR3: CASSRDRNNEQFF. In DNA form, the CDR3 reads TGTGCCAGCAGCCGGGACAGAAACAATGAGCAGTTCTTC. The chain links TRBV3-1 (or the pseudogene TRBV3-2) to TRBJ2-1, with 7 nucleotides matching TRBD1. Germline values: CDR1 LGHDT, CDR2 YNNKEL (reference sequence). V lost 4 bases, J lost 5 bases, and 2 bases stayed unmatched. The CDR3 length is 13 residues.

This sequence joins TRBV2 and TRBJ1-4; D unclear. CDR3 size: 15 residues. Per germline, CDR1 SNHLY and CDR2 FYNNEI. With 5 bases removed from V and 0 bases from J, the gap between germline ends came to 10 bases. CDR3 loop: CASSRSSATNEKLFF. The CDR3 DNA reads as TGTGCCAGCAGTAGATCGAGTGCAACTAATGAAAAACTGTTTTTT.

The CDR3 nucleotides read TGTGCCAGCAGGTCGCAGACAGGGCCCCCGCCCCAGCATTTT. It specifies CASRSQTGPPPQHF. The rearrangement uses TRBV11-3 and TRBJ1-5; 7 nucleotides line up with TRBD1. CDR3 length equals 14 residues. The germline V gene encodes CDR1 SGHNT and CDR2 YENEEA. The V and J ends lost 6 bases and 9 bases, in that order; junction bases with no gene match: 11.

The chain combines TRBV7-9 with TRBJ2-7; 7 bases are shared with TRBD1. CDR3 length: 15 amino acids. V lost 2 bases, J lost 3 bases, and 7 bases stayed unmatched. The germline CDR1 and CDR2 sequences are SEHNR and FQNEAQ (reference sequence). The CDR3: CASSLSAGGDYEQYF. The DNA for the CDR3 is TGTGCCAGCAGCTTATCGGCAGGGGGTGACTACGAGCAGTACTTC.

This clone was detected only once. The chain links TRBV5-1 to TRBJ1-5; D is uncertain. Germline V lookup: CDR1 SGHRS, CDR2 YFSETQ. The CDR3 contains 15 residues. The V end lost 1 base, the J end lost 2 bases, and 10 bases lay between the germline ends. The DNA for the CDR3 is TGCGCCAGCAGCTTGACGAGCGGGGGCAATCAGCCCCAGCATTTT. Protein sequence: CASSLTSGGNQPQHF.

This sequence joins TRBV7-8 and TRBJ1-6; 7 positions agree with TRBD1. The ends lost 2 bases at V and 6 bases at J; junction bases unmatched: 1. This CDR3 has 14 amino acids. In germline, CDR1 is SGHVS, CDR2 FQNEAQ. CDR3 residues: CASSLQGGNSPLHF. The CDR3 DNA reads TGTGCCAGCAGCTTACAGGGGGGTAATTCACCCCTCCACTTT.

This chain connects TRBV7-5 to TRBJ1-2; TRBD1, the table's D call, lacks a check against the DNA. TRBV7-5 represents a pseudogene. The CDR3 extends over 14 amino acids. The CDR3: CVRSLGAFHYGYTF. The DNA for the CDR3 is TGTGTCAGAAGCTTAGGGGCCTTTCATTATGGCTACACCTTC.

This clone was seen once. The chain recombines TRBV3-1 (or the pseudogene TRBV3-2) with TRBJ1-1; TRBD1 matches 7 bases. Trimming took 7 bases from V and 8 from J; bases not matched to a gene: 4. The germline CDR1 and CDR2 sequences are LGHDT and YNNKEL (reference sequence). This CDR3 is 11 amino acids long. CDR3 nucleotides: TGTGCCAGCACCATGACAGGGGAAGCTTTCTTT. Encoded protein: CASTMTGEAFF.

CDR3 DNA sequence: TGTGCCAGCAGCCCAAGGCTCACCGGGGAGCTGTTTTTT. Translating it yields CASSPRLTGELFF. The J gene is TRBJ2-2, the V gene TRBV7-2; no definite D call. V dropped 5 bases and J dropped 4 bases, with 8 bases sitting between them. Germline V gene data show CDR1 as SGHTA and CDR2 as FQGNSA. CDR3 length: 13 residues.

The chain couples TRBV10-3 to TRBJ1-1, with 9 bases lining up with TRBD1. The CDR3 contains 14 residues. Germline-derived CDR1 and CDR2 are ENHRY and SYGVKD. Trimming cost V 11 bases and J 1 base; bases outside gene matches: 8. The CDR3: CASIPGQGNTEAFF. CDR3 bases: TGTGCCTCGATACCGGGACAGGGGAACACTGAAGCTTTCTTT.

The chain is built from TRBV7-2 and TRBJ2-1; 11 positions match TRBD2. The CDR3 consists of 15 residues. From germline, CDR1 is SGHTA and CDR2 FQGNSA. The junction had 10 bases not matched to a gene; V was cut back by 5 bases and J by 10 bases. This CDR3 reads CASSTQTSGVGEQFF. The CDR3 DNA sequence: TGTGCCAGCAGCACCCAGACTAGCGGGGTCGGGGAGCAGTTCTTC.

This clone was observed once. Additional DNA sequences in this sample encode the identical CDR3. The genes are TRBV6-5 and TRBJ1-1, with 7 bases aligning to TRBD1. This CDR3 comprises 12 residues. Germline CDR1 MNHEY, CDR2 SVGAGI. V lost 0 bases and J lost 10; bases outside the gene matches: 2. Here the CDR3 DNA reads TGTGCCAGCAGTTACTCGACAGGGAGAGCTTTCTTT. Encoded protein: CASSYSTGRAFF.

The V gene is TRBV7-8, the J gene TRBJ1-1; D possibly corresponds to TRBD1 (5 bases). Germline V gene data show CDR1 as SGHVS and CDR2 as FQNEAQ. The length of the CDR3 is 14 residues. V gave up 3 bases and J gave up 0 bases, with 8 bases separating them. For the CDR3, the DNA is TGTGCCAGCAGCTTGGACAACTTGAACACTGAAGCTTTCTTT. Protein sequence: CASSLDNLNTEAFF.

The chain couples TRBV5-4 to TRBJ1-3; D is uncertain. This CDR3 contains 15 residues. Germline CDR1 is SGHNT and CDR2 is YYREEE (reference sequence). V was clipped by 0 bases and J by 0 bases, with 7 bases between them. The CDR3 DNA follows: TGTGCCAGCAGCTTGGGACCGAGCTCTGGAAACACCATATATTTT. It is translated as CASSLGPSSGNTIYF.